The 29 T cell receptor beta chains listed next were all sequenced from one sample in a study of T-cell reconstitution after alpha-beta-depleted transplantation in children. A TCRbeta library incorporating unique molecular identifiers was prepared. MiXCR was run by TCRdb on the PCR reads, yielding one entry per CDR3 protein. The sample lists roughly 28,000 distinct CDR3 sequences; about 18% were seen once. The material was PBMCs, mostly from graft donor cells, obtained 60 days after TCRalphabeta/CD19-depleted stem cell transplant. These TCRs come from a male patient under 10 years old who had a stem cell transplant for acute lymphoblastic leukemia, so the T cells may come from the graft donor.

The chain combines TRBV7-2 with TRBJ1-2; 9 nucleotides match TRBD1. This CDR3 has 15 residues. Germline trimming cut 5 bases from V and 2 bases from J; bases unmatched to any gene: 6. Germline CDR1 reads SGHTA; CDR2 reads FQGNSA. The CDR3 coding sequence is TGTGCCAGCAGCCCACGACAGGGGGGGAACTATGGCTACACCTTC. Protein sequence: CASSPRQGGNYGYTF. The full variable domain, with the rest looked up from reference TRBV7-2 and TRBJ1-2, is GAGVSQSPSNKVTEKGKDVELRCDPISGHTALYWYRQSLGQGLEFLIYFQGNSAPDKSGLPSDRFSAERTGGSVSTLTIQRTQQEDSAVYLCASSPRQGGNYGYTFGSGTRLTVV.

This clonotype has ten or more counts. The chain recombines TRBV14 with TRBJ2-7; tentatively, D is TRBD1 (5 bases). The CDR3 spans 15 residues. CDR1 is SGHDN, CDR2 FVKESK, per germline. Trimming pared 6 bases from V and 1 base from J, leaving 16 bases between. The CDR3 here is CASSLQGQGSYEQYF. CDR3 nucleotides: TGTGCCAGCAGTCTTCAAGGCCAGGGATCCTACGAGCAGTACTTC.

This clonotype was recorded a few times. The V call is TRBV20-1, the J call TRBJ2-5; D is tentatively TRBD1 or TRBD2 (5 bases each). The germline V gene encodes CDR1 DFQATT and CDR2 SNEGSKA (reference sequence). The CDR3 sequence is 13 residues long. Trimming removed 5 bases at V and 0 bases at J, with 10 bases between. CDR3 bases: TGCAGTGCTCCAGAGGGGTACCAAGAGACCCAGTACTTC. It translates to CSAPEGYQETQYF.

This clonotype was picked up many times. The chain uses TRBV5-1 and TRBJ2-2, with a possible D match to TRBD2 (6 bases). Germline-derived CDR1 and CDR2 are SGHRS and YFSETQ. This CDR3 is built from 14 residues. Trimming stripped 0 bases from V and 4 bases from J, with 7 bases between. The CDR3 DNA follows: TGCGCCAGCAGCTTGGCCGGGGGCACCGGGGAGCTGTTTTTT. Its translation: CASSLAGGTGELFF.

This clonotype was observed many times. V usage is TRBV20-1 and J usage is TRBJ2-5, with 13 positions matching TRBD2. This CDR3 is 16 amino acids long. The J segment lost 5 bases and the V segment lost 1 base, leaving 7 bases of the junction unmatched. The V gene's germline CDR1 is DFQATT and CDR2 SNEGSKA (reference sequence). DNA of the CDR3: TGCAGTGCTAGAGGAGGACTAGCGGGGGCAGGCGAGACCCAGTACTTC. Translated: CSARGGLAGAGETQYF.

This clonotype was seen ten or more times. V and J are TRBV15 and TRBJ2-7, with 8 positions matching TRBD1. This CDR3 is 16 amino acids long. The germline CDR1 and CDR2 sequences are LNHNV and YYDKDF (reference sequence). The V gene end was trimmed by 2 bases and the J gene end by 3 bases; junction bases not matched to a gene: 9. CDR3 region: CATSRLGQGSFYEQYF. In DNA form, the CDR3 reads TGTGCCACCAGCAGACTTGGACAGGGCTCATTCTACGAGCAGTACTTC.

There are many counts of this clonotype. The rearrangement joins TRBV5-1 to TRBJ2-5; the match to TRBD1 covers 11 bases. The CDR3 extends over 15 amino acids. Germline V gene data show CDR1 as SGHRS and CDR2 as YFSETQ. Trimming at V came to 3 bases and at J to 2 bases, leaving 3 bases not matched to a gene. The CDR3 sequence: CASSSDRGPQETQYF. The CDR3, as DNA: TGCGCCAGCAGCTCGGACAGGGGGCCACAAGAGACCCAGTACTTC.

This clonotype was observed many times. This sequence joins TRBV12-3 or TRBV12-4 and TRBJ1-4, with unresolved D. Trimming shortened V by 3 bases and J by 5 bases, and 7 bases separated the two germline ends. CDR3 length: 13 residues. The CDR3 nucleotides are TGTGCCAGCAGTTTGTGGGAGAATGAAAAACTGTTTTTT. Translation: CASSLWENEKLFF.

This clonotype has more than one count but fewer than ten. V is TRBV7-2 and J is TRBJ2-1; D gene ambiguous. Trimming removed 5 bases at V and 11 bases at J, with 13 bases between. Germline V gene data show CDR1 as SGHTA and CDR2 as FQGNSA. CDR3 length equals 12 residues. The chain's CDR3 is CASSHTPGQQFF. For the CDR3, the DNA is TGTGCCAGCAGCCATACCCCGGGCCAGCAGTTCTTC.

The chain recombines TRBV20-1 with TRBJ2-7, with TRBD2 matching 14 bases. The CDR3 loop spans 13 amino acids. Germline V lookup: CDR1 DFQATT, CDR2 SNEGSKA (reference sequence). With 7 bases clipped from V and 3 bases from J, the junction kept 2 bases outside the gene matches. The CDR3 sequence: CSGGLAGDYEQYF. DNA for the CDR3: TGCAGTGGGGGACTAGCGGGGGACTACGAGCAGTACTTC.

The CDR3 region is CASSGGESSFSLAFF. CDR3 sequence (DNA): TGTGCCAGCAGTGGGGGCGAGTCTTCCTTTTCCTTGGCTTTCTTT. V usage is TRBV6-1 and J usage is TRBJ1-1; TRBD1 might be the D (5 bases). CDR1 MNHNS and CDR2 SASEGT come from the germline V gene. The CDR3 runs 15 residues. The V end was cut by 4 bases, the J end by 11 bases, with 23 bases between.

The V gene is TRBV21-1, the J gene TRBJ2-7; the table gives TRBD1 as D, unverified against the DNA. TRBV21-1 is described as a pseudogene. This CDR3 contains 13 residues. The CDR3 DNA sequence: TGTGCCAGCAGCACAGGGGGGGACTACGAGCAGTACTTC. Amino acids: CASSTGGDYEQYF.

This clonotype has ten or more counts. CDR3 amino acids: CASISSGANNEQFF. The DNA of the CDR3 is TGTGCCAGCATATCTAGCGGGGCGAACAATGAGCAGTTCTTC. This sequence joins TRBV12-3 or TRBV12-4 and TRBJ2-1; 9 bases line up with TRBD2. J gave up 5 bases and V 7 bases, and 6 bases lay outside the gene matches. This CDR3 spans 14 amino acids.

This clonotype appeared many times. The rearrangement joins TRBV7-8 to TRBJ1-1; D is perhaps TRBD1 (5 bases). Trimming removed 1 base at V and 5 bases at J, with 8 bases between. Germline V lookup: CDR1 SGHVS, CDR2 FQNEAQ. This CDR3 region has 13 residues. As DNA, the CDR3 is TGTGCCAGCAGCTTAGGGGGGGGAACTGAAGCTTTCTTT. The encoded protein is CASSLGGGTEAFF.

This clonotype was observed a handful of times. V usage is TRBV9 and J usage is TRBJ2-5; perhaps TRBD2 as D (7 bases). The CDR3 loop spans 13 amino acids. The V gene's germline CDR1 is SGDLS and CDR2 YYNGEE. V was trimmed by 4 bases and J by 5 bases, leaving 12 bases between them. CDR3 sequence (DNA): TGTGCCAGCAGCCGGGGGGCCGGGGAGACCCAGTACTTC. It specifies CASSRGAGETQYF.

This clonotype was counted at least ten times. The rearrangement joins TRBV4-1 to TRBJ1-4; unclear D gene. The CDR3 is 14 amino acids. In germline, CDR1 is MGHRA, CDR2 YSYEKL. V lost 1 base to trimming and J lost 8 bases, with 11 bases between them. The CDR3, as DNA: TGCGCCAGCAGCCAAGGTGGTGTAGGGGAAAAACTGTTTTTT. It encodes CASSQGGVGEKLFF.

This clonotype was recorded many times. The genes are TRBV7-9 and TRBJ1-6; no clear D gene. From germline, CDR1 is SEHNR and CDR2 FQNEAQ (reference sequence). The CDR3 has 12 residues. Trimming took 10 bases from V and 7 from J, leaving 11 bases between them. In DNA, the CDR3 is TGTGCCACTAGCGGGGAAAATTCACCCCTCCACTTT. It is translated as CATSGENSPLHF.

This chain joins TRBV11-2 and TRBJ2-3, with 10 bases that match TRBD2. V lost 5 bases to trimming and J lost 0 bases; unmatched junction nucleotides: 17. Germline assignment: CDR1 SGHAT and CDR2 FQNNGV. The CDR3 length is 20 residues. This CDR3 is CASSEVAGGPPIVSTDTQYF. The DNA for the CDR3 is TGTGCCAGCAGCGAGGTAGCGGGGGGCCCCCCGATCGTTAGCACAGATACGCAGTATTTT.

In its sample, this clonotype was seen a few times. The rearrangement uses TRBV28 and TRBJ2-3; 7 bases are shared with TRBD1. The germline gives CDR1 MDHEN, CDR2 SYDVKM. There are 14 residues in the CDR3. The V segment lost 1 base and the J segment 3 bases; nucleotides outside the gene matches: 1. DNA of the CDR3: TGTGCCAGCAGTTTATACAGGGGAACAGATACGCAGTATTTT. Translating it yields CASSLYRGTDTQYF.

The CDR3 here is CASSLIIGANQPQHF. The CDR3 region has the DNA TGTGCCAGCAGTTTAATAATAGGGGCCAATCAGCCCCAGCATTTT. The rearrangement links TRBV28 to TRBJ1-5, with D maybe TRBD1 (5 bases). Germline CDR1 and CDR2: MDHEN and SYDVKM. This CDR3 has 15 residues. Trimming pared 2 bases from V and 3 bases from J, leaving 11 bases between.

This clonotype showed up just a few times. This chain uses TRBV7-9 with TRBJ2-7, with D unclear. V was cut by 6 bases and J by 0 bases, with 9 bases left in between. The germline V gene has CDR1 SEHNR and CDR2 FQNEAQ (reference sequence). CDR3 length: 13 amino acids. The CDR3 protein is CASSSYSSYEQYF. Here the CDR3 DNA reads TGTGCCAGCAGTTCATACAGCTCCTACGAGCAGTACTTC.

V usage is TRBV4-2 and J usage is TRBJ2-4, with TRBD2 identical over 14 bases. The CDR3 covers 17 residues. Germline V gene data show CDR1 as LGHNA and CDR2 as YNFKEQ. The trim removed 1 base at V and 8 bases at J, leaving 7 bases unmatched. CDR3 in amino acids: CASSQVTSGREADIQYF. The CDR3 nucleotides read TGTGCCAGCAGCCAAGTGACTAGCGGGAGGGAGGCGGACATTCAGTACTTC.

This clonotype was recorded a few times. This rearrangement joins TRBV12-3 or TRBV12-4 to TRBJ1-6; TRBD1 matches at 8 bases. V shed 6 bases and J 10 bases; nucleotides not matched to a gene: 11. The CDR3 runs 15 residues. CDR3 amino acids: CASSPGQGRSSPLHF. CDR3 bases: TGTGCCAGCAGCCCCGGACAGGGTAGAAGCTCACCCCTCCACTTT.

The J gene is TRBJ2-3, the V gene TRBV21-1; no DNA check was done on the table's D call, TRBD1. TRBV21-1 is tagged as a pseudogene. There are 16 residues in the CDR3. The CDR3 region has the DNA TGTGCCAGCAGCAAAGTCGCGGCGGGGCCCACAGATACGCAGTATTTT. Its protein is CASSKVAAGPTDTQYF.

This rearrangement joins TRBV13 to TRBJ1-5; D gene uncertain. Trimming pared 0 bases from V and 5 bases from J, leaving 11 bases between. Germline V lookup: CDR1 PRHDT, CDR2 FYEKMQ (reference sequence). The CDR3 is 15 amino acids. The DNA of the CDR3 is TGTGCCAGCAGCTTAGGCCGAGGGAGGCATCAGCCCCAGCATTTT. Protein product: CASSLGRGRHQPQHF.

This clonotype was seen many times. The chain combines TRBV12-3 or TRBV12-4 with TRBJ1-5, with D possibly TRBD1 on 5 matching bases. CDR3 length equals 16 residues. V lost 2 bases, J lost 1 base, and 12 bases lay in between. Here the CDR3 DNA reads TGTGCCAGCAGTTTAAGTGTCCAGGGAAGCAATCAGCCCCAGCATTTT. Its protein is CASSLSVQGSNQPQHF.

This chain links TRBV12-3 or TRBV12-4 with TRBJ1-2, with no clear D. CDR3 length: 15 residues. Deletions cut 4 bases from V and 4 bases from J, with 16 bases between. The CDR3 DNA follows: TGTGCCAGCAGTTGGACTCCAGCTAAGGGCTATGGCTACACCTTC. It yields the protein CASSWTPAKGYGYTF.

The rearrangement links TRBV20-1 to TRBJ2-1; D is perhaps TRBD1 or TRBD2 (5 bases each). The CDR3 loop spans 13 amino acids. Germline V gene sequence: CDR1 DFQATT, CDR2 SNEGSKA (reference sequence). Trimming pared 3 bases from V and 6 bases from J, leaving 12 bases between. CDR3 in amino acids: CSARGSGANEQFF. CDR3 bases: TGCAGTGCTAGGGGTTCCGGGGCCAATGAGCAGTTCTTC.

There are a few counts of this clonotype. The chain carries TRBV18 and TRBJ2-2; no definite D call. The V gene lost 3 bases and the J gene lost 1 base, with 9 bases spanning the gap. This CDR3 contains 15 residues. The germline gives CDR1 KGHSH, CDR2 LQKENI. CDR3 residues: CASSPRRGNTGELFF. CDR3 bases: TGTGCCAGCTCACCGCGACGAGGGAACACCGGGGAGCTGTTTTTT.